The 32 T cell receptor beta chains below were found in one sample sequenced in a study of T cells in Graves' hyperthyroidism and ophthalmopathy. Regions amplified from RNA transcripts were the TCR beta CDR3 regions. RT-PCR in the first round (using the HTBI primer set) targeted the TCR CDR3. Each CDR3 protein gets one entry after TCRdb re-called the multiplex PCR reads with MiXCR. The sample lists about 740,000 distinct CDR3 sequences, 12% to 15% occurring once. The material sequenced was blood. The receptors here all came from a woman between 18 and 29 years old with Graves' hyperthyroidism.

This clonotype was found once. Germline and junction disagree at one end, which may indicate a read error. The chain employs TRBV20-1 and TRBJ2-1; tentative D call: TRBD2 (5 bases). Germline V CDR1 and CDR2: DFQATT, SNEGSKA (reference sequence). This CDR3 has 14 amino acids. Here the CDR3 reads CRATRASSYNEQFF. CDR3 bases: TGCAGAGCTACTAGGGCGAGCTCCTACAATGAGCAGTTCTTC.

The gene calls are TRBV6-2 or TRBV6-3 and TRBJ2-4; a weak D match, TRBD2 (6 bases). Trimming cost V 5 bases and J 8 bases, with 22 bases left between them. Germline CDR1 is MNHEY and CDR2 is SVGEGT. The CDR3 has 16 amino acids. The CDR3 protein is CASSPDGGSPRDIQYF. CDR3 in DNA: TGTGCCAGCAGTCCGGACGGAGGGAGTCCCCGGGACATTCAGTACTTC.

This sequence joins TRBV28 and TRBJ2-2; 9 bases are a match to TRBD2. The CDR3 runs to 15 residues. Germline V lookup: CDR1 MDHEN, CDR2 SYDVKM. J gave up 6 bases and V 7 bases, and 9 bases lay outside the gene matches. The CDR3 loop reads CASTPSGTMAGELFF. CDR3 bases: TGTGCCAGCACGCCTAGCGGGACTATGGCCGGGGAGCTGTTTTTT.

The CDR3 region is CASRVRGTPKSNEQFF. The CDR3 bases are TGTGCCAGCAGGGTCCGTGGAACCCCTAAAAGCAATGAGCAGTTCTTC. The rearrangement joins TRBV28 to TRBJ2-1; D is undetermined. The ends were cut back, 6 bases at V and 6 bases at J, with 21 bases in the middle. Germline-derived CDR1 and CDR2 are MDHEN and SYDVKM. The CDR3 length is 16 residues.

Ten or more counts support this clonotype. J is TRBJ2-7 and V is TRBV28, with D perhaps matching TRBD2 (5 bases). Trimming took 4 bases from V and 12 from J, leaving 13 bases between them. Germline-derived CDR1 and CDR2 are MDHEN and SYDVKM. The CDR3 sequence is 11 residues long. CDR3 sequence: CASSYGIRLYF. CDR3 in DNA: TGTGCCAGCAGTTACGGGATAAGGCTGTACTTC.

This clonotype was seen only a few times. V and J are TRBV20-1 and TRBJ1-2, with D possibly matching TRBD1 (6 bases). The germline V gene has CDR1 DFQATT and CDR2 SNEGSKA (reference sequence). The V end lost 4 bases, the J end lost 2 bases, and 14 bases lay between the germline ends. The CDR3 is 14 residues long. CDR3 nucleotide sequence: TGCAGTGCTACGGAGGGGGGGGACAACTATGGCTACACCTTC. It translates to CSATEGGDNYGYTF.

Written as DNA, the CDR3 is TGTGCCAGCAGTTTATCCCCAGGGGTGGACCGCTCCTACGAGCAGTACTTC. Translating it yields CASSLSPGVDRSYEQYF. The chain combines TRBV6-2 or TRBV6-3 with TRBJ2-7, with D perhaps matching TRBD1 (6 bases). Germline-derived CDR1 and CDR2 are MNHEY and SVGEGT. The CDR3 is 17 amino acids. V was cut by 4 bases and J by 0 bases, with 19 bases left in between.

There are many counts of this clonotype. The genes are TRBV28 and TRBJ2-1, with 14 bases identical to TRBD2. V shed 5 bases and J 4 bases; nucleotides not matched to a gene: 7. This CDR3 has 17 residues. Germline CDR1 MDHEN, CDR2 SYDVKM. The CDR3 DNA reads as TGTGCCAGCAGTCGGGGACTAGCGGGAGACCATTACAATGAGCAGTTCTTC. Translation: CASSRGLAGDHYNEQFF.

The CDR3 reads CAWSVLPGAGTDTQYF. CDR3 DNA sequence: TGTGCCTGGAGTGTTCTCCCGGGGGCGGGCACAGATACGCAGTATTTT. The chain is built from TRBV30 and TRBJ2-3; D is tentatively TRBD1 or TRBD2 (6 bases each). The CDR3 has 16 residues. Germline assignment: CDR1 GTSNPN and CDR2 SVGIG (reference sequence). V was pared by 0 bases and J by 1 base, with 14 bases between.

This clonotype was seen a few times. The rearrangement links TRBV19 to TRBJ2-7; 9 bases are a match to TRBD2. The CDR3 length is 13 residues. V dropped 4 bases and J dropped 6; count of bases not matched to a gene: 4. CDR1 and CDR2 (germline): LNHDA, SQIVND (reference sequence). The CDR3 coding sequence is TGTGCCAGTAGTAGGCGGGAGGGCCTCGAGCAGTACTTC. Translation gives CASSRREGLEQYF.

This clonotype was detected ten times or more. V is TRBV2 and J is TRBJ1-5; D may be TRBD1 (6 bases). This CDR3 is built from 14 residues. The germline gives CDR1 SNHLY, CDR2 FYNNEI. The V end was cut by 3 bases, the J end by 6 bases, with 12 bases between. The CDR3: CASSEQGPVQPQHF. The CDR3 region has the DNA TGTGCCAGCAGTGAGCAGGGGCCGGTTCAGCCCCAGCATTTT.

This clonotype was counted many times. As DNA, the CDR3 is TGCGCCAGCAGCCAAGGGATCCCCTACGAGCAGTACTTC. Amino acid sequence: CASSQGIPYEQYF. The chain employs TRBV4-1 and TRBJ2-7, with no clear D. There are 13 residues in the CDR3. Trimming pared 1 base from V and 2 bases from J, leaving 6 bases between. Germline V CDR1 and CDR2: MGHRA, YSYEKL.

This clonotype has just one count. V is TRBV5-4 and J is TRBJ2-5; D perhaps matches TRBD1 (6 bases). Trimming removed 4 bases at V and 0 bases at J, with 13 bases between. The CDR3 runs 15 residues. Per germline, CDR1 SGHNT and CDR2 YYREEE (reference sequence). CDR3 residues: CASSPTRDNQETQYF. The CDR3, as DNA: TGTGCCAGCAGCCCAACCCGGGACAACCAAGAGACCCAGTACTTC.

The CDR3, as DNA: TGTGCCAGCAGCTCCGACAGGGAAGGAACAGATACGCAGTATTTT. Translation: CASSSDREGTDTQYF. The chain uses TRBV5-7 and TRBJ2-3, with 7 nucleotides matching TRBD1. TRBV5-7 is an open reading frame, and its role is uncertain. Trimming removed 3 bases from V and 3 bases from J; junction bases left unmatched: 7. This CDR3 contains 15 residues.

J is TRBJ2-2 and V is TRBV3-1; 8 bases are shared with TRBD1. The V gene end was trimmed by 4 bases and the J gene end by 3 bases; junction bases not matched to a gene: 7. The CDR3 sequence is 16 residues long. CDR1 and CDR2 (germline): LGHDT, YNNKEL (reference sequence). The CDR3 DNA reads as TGTGCCAGCAGCCGAAGACAGGGGATGTACACCGGGGAGCTGTTTTTT. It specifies CASSRRQGMYTGELFF.

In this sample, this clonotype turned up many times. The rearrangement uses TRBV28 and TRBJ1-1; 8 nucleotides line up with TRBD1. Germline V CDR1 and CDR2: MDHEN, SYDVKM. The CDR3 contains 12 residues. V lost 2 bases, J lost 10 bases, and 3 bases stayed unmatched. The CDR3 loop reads CASSLGQGRAFF. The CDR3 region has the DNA TGTGCCAGCAGTTTAGGACAGGGACGAGCTTTCTTT. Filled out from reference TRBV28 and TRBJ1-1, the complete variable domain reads DVKVTQSSRYLVKRTGEKVFLECVQDMDHENMFWYRQDPGLGLRLIYFSYDVKMKEKGDIPEGYSVSREKKERFSLILESASTNQTSMYLCASSLGQGRAFFGQGTRLTVV.

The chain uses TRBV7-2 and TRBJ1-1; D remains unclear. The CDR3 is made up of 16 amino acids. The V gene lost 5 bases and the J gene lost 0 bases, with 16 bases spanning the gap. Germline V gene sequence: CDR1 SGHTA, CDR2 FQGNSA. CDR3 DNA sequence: TGTGCCAGCAGCCCTAGGAGTGGACGGATGAACACTGAAGCTTTCTTT. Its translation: CASSPRSGRMNTEAFF. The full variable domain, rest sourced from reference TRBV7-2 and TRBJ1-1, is GAGVSQSPSNKVTEKGKDVELRCDPISGHTALYWYRQSLGQGLEFLIYFQGNSAPDKSGLPSDRFSAERTGGSVSTLTIQRTQQEDSAVYLCASSPRSGRMNTEAFFGQGTRLTVV.

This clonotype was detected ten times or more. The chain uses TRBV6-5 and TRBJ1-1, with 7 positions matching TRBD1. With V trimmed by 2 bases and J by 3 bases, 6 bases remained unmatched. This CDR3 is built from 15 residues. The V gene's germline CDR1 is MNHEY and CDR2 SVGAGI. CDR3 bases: TGTGCCAGCAGTTACGAAGGGGGCGCGGACACTGAAGCTTTCTTT. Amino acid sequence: CASSYEGGADTEAFF.

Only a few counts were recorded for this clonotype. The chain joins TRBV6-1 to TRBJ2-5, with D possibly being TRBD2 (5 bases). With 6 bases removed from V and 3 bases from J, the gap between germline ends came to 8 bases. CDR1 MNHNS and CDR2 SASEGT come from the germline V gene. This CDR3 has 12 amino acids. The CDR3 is CASSTRKETQYF. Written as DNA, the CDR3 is TGTGCCAGCAGCACTAGAAAAGAGACCCAGTACTTC.

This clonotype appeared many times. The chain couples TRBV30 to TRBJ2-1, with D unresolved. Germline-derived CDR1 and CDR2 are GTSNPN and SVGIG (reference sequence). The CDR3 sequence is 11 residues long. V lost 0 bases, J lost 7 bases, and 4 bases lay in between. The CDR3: CAWSVGNEQFF. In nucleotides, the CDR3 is TGTGCCTGGAGTGTAGGGAATGAGCAGTTCTTC.

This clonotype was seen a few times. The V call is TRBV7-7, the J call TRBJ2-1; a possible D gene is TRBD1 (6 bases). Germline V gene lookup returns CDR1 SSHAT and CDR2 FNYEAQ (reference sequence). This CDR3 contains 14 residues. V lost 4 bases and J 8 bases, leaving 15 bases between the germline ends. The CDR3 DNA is TGTGCCAGCAGCTCCGGGACACGGTCCCATGAGCAGTTCTTC. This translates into CASSSGTRSHEQFF.

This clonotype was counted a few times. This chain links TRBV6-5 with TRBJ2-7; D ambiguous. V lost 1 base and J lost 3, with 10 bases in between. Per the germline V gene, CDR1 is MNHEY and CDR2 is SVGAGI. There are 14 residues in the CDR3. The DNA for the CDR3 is TGTGCCAGCAGTTACTTTATGGGGTACTACGAGCAGTACTTC. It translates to CASSYFMGYYEQYF.

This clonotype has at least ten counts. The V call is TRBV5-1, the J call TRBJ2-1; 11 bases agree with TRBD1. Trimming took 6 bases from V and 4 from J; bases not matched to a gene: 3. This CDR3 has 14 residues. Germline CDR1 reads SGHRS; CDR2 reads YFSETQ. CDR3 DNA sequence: TGCGCCAGCAACCGGGACAGGGGGTACAATGAGCAGTTCTTC. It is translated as CASNRDRGYNEQFF.

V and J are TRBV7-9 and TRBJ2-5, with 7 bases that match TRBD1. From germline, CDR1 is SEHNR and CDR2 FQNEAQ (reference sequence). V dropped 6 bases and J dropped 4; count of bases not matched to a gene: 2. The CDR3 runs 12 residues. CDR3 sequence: CASRTGTETQYF. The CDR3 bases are TGTGCCAGCAGGACAGGGACAGAGACCCAGTACTTC.

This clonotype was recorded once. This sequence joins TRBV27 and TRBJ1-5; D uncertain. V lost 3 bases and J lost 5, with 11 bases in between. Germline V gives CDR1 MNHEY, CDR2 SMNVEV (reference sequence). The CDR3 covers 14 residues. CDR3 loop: CASSLLAGDQPQHF. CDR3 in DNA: TGTGCCAGCAGTTTGTTGGCAGGCGATCAGCCCCAGCATTTT.

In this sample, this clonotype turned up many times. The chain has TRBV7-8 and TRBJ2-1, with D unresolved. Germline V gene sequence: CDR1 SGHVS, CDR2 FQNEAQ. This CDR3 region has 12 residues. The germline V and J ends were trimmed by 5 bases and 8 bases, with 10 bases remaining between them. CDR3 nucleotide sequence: TGTGCCAGCAGCCCCCGTTCCTATGAGCAGTTCTTC. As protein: CASSPRSYEQFF.

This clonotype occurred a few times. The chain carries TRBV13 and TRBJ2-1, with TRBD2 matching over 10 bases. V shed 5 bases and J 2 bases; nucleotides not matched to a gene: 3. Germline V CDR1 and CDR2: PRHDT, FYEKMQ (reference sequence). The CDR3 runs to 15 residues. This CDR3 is CASSNSGRTYNEQFF. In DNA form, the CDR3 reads TGTGCCAGCAGCAATAGCGGGAGGACCTACAATGAGCAGTTCTTC.

The chain's CDR3 is CASSVSSGEGFEQFF. The DNA of the CDR3 is TGTGCCAGCAGCGTTTCTTCGGGAGAGGGGTTTGAGCAGTTCTTC. This chain connects TRBV9 to TRBJ2-1; a weak D match, TRBD2 (6 bases). The CDR3 loop spans 15 amino acids. CDR1 and CDR2 from the germline V gene are SGDLS and YYNGEE. Trimming took off 2 bases at V and 9 bases at J, with 18 bases between the two ends.

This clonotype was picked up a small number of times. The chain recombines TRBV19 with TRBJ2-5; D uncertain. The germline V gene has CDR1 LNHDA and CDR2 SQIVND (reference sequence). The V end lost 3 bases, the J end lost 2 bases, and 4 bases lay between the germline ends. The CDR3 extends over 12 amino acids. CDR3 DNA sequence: TGTGCCAGTAGTATGCCTCAAGAGACCCAGTACTTC. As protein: CASSMPQETQYF.

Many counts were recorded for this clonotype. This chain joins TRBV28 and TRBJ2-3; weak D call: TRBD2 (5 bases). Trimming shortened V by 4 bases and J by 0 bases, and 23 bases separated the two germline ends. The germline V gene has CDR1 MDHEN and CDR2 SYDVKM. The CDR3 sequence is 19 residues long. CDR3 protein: CASSSPGGRGSLSTDTQYF. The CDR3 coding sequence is TGTGCCAGCAGTTCGCCCGGTGGGAGAGGCTCTTTGAGCACAGATACGCAGTATTTT.

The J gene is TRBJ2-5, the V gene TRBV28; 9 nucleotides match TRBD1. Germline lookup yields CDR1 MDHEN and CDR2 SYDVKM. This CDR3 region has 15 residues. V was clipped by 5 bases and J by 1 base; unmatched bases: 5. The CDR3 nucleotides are TGTGCCAGCAGTCGGGACAGGGTAATCCAAGAGACCCAGTACTTC. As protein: CASSRDRVIQETQYF.

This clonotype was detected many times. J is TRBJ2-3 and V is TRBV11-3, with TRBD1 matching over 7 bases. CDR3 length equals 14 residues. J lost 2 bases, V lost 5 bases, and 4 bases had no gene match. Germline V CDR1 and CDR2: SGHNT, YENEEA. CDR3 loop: CASSPGTATDTQYF. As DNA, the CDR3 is TGTGCCAGCAGCCCCGGGACAGCCACAGATACGCAGTATTTT. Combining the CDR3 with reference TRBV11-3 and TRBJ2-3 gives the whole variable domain EAGVVQSPRYKIIEKKQPVAFWCNPISGHNTLYWYLQNLGQGPELLIRYENEEAVDDSQLPKDRFSAERLKGVDSTLKIQPAELGDSAVYLCASSPGTATDTQYFGPGTRLTVL.